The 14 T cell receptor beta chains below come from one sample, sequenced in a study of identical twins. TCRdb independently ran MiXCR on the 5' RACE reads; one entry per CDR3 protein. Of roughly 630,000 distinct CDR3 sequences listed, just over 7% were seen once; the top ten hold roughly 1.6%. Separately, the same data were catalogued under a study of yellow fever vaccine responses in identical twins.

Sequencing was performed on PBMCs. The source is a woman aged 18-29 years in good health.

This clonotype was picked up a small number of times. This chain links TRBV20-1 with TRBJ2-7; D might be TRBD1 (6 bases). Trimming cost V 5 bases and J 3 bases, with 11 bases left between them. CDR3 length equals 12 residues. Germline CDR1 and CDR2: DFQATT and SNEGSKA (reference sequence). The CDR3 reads CSAYRDIYEQYF. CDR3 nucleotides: TGCAGTGCTTACCGGGACATCTACGAGCAGTACTTC.

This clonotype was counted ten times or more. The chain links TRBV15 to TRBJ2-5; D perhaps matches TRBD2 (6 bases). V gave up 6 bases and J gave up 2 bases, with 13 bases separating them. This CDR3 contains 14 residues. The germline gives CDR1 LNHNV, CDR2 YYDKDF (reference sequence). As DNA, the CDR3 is TGTGCCACCAGTCTCCACGGGGGACAAGAGACCCAGTACTTC. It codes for CATSLHGGQETQYF.

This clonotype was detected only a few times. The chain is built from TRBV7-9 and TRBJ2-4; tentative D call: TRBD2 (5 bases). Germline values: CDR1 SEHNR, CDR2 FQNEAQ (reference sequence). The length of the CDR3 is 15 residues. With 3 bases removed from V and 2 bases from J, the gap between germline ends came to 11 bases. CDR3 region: CASSFSGETKNIQYF. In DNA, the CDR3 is TGTGCCAGCAGCTTTAGTGGGGAGACCAAAAACATTCAGTACTTC.

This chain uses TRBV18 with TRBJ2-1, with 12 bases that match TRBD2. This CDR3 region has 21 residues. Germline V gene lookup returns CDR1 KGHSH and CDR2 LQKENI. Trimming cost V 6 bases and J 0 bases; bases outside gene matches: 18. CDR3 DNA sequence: TGTGCCAGCTCGACGCCGGTAGGACTAGCGGGGAAATACTACTCCTACAATGAGCAGTTCTTC. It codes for CASSTPVGLAGKYYSYNEQFF. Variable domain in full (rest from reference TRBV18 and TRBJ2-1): NAGVMQNPRHLVRRRGQEARLRCSPMKGHSHVYWYRQLPEEGLKFMVYLQKENIIDESGMPKERFSAEFPKEGPSILRIQQVVRGDSAAYFCASSTPVGLAGKYYSYNEQFFGPGTRLTVL.

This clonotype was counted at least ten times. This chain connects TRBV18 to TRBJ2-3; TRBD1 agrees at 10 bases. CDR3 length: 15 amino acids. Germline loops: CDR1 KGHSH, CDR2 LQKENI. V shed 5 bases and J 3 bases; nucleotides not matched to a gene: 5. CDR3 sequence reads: CASSARDRGTDTQYF. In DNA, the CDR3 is TGTGCCAGCTCAGCTCGGGACAGGGGAACAGATACGCAGTATTTT.

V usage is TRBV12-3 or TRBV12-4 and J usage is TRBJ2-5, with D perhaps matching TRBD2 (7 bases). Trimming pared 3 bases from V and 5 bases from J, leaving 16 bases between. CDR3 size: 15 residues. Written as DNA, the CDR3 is TGTGCCAGCAGTTTTGGGGGGGGCCCCCGGGAGACCCAGTACTTC. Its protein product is CASSFGGGPRETQYF.

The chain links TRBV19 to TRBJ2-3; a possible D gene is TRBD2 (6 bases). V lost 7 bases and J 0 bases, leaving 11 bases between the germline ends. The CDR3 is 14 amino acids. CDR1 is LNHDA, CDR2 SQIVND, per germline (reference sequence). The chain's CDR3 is CASKAGSSTDTQYF. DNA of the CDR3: TGTGCCAGTAAGGCGGGGTCTAGCACAGATACGCAGTATTTT. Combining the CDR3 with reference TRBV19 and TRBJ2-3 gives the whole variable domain DGGITQSPKYLFRKEGQNVTLSCEQNLNHDAMYWYRQDPGQGLRLIYYSQIVNDFQKGDIAEGYSVSREKKESFPLTVTSAQKNPTAFYLCASKAGSSTDTQYFGPGTRLTVL.

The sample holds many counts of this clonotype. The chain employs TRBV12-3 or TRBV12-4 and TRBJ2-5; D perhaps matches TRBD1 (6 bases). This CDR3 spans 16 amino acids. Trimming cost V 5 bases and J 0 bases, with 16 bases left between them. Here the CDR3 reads CASSSPPRQDQETQYF. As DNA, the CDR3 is TGTGCCAGCAGTAGCCCCCCTCGACAGGACCAAGAGACCCAGTACTTC.

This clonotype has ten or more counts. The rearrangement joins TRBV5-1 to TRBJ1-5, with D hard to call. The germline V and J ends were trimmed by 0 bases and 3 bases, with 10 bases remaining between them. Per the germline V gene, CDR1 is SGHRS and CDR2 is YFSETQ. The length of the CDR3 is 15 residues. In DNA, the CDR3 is TGCGCCAGCAGCTTGGAAGCTGGGCCCAATCAGCCCCAGCATTTT. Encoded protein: CASSLEAGPNQPQHF.

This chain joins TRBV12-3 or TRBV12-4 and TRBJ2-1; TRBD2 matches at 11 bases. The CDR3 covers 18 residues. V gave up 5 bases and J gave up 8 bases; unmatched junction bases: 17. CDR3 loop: CASSLSPKTSGSLYEQFF. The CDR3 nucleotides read TGTGCCAGCAGTCTTTCCCCCAAAACTAGCGGGAGTTTATATGAGCAGTTCTTC.

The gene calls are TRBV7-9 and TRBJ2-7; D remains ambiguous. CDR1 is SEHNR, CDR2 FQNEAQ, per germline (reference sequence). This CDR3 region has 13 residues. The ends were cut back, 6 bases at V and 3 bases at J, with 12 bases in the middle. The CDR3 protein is CASSLTTHYEQYF. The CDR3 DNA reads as TGTGCCAGCAGTCTTACTACACACTACGAGCAGTACTTC.

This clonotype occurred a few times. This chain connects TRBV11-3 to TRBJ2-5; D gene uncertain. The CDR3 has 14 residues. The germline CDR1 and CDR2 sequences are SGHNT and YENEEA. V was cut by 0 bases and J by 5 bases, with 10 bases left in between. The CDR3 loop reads CASSLDKGWETQYF. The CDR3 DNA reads TGTGCCAGCAGCTTAGATAAGGGTTGGGAGACCCAGTACTTC.

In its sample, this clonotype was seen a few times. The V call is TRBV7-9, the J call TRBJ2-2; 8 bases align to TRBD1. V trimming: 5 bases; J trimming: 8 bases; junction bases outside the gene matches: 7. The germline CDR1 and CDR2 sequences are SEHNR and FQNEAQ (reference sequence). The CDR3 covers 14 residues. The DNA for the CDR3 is TGTGCCAGCAGCAAAGGACAGGGTAGAGGGGAGCTGTTTTTT. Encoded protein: CASSKGQGRGELFF.

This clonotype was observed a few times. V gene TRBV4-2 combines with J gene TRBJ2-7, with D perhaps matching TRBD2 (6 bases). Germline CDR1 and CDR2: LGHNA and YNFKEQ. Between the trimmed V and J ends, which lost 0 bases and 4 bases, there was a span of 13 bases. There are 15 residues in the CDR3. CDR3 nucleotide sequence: TGTGCCAGCAGCCAAGATGCGGGGAGTCTATACGAGCAGTACTTC. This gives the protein CASSQDAGSLYEQYF.